One and the same sample provided the 11 T cell receptor beta chains below, sequenced in a study of neoadjuvant anti-PD-1 for oral cavity cancer. Assay: immunoSEQ multiplex PCR; the TCRdb copy retains only in-frame clones and omits some. The sample holds 72,000 or so clones; 80% to 90% are singletons and the top ten take around 2.8%. Time point meaning: after neoadjuvant nivolumab, at surgical resection. Sequenced material: PBMCs, taken after nivolumab (anti-PD-1) treatment. The receptors shown here come from a person aged 40 to 85 with oral cavity squamous cell carcinoma.

The chain recombines TRBV6-1 with TRBJ2-3; TRBD2 matches 9 bases. Trimming removed 2 bases from V and 2 bases from J; junction bases left unmatched: 11. The germline CDR1 and CDR2 sequences are MNHNS and SASEGT. This CDR3 contains 18 residues. For the CDR3, the DNA is TGTGCCAGCAGTGAAAGGAGGAGCGGGGGGCCCCTCACAGATACGCAGTATTTT. This gives the protein CASSERRSGGPLTDTQYF.

This chain uses TRBV30 with TRBJ1-1; D is ambiguous. The CDR3 has 13 amino acids. V shed 5 bases and J shed 10 bases, with 20 bases lying between them. From germline, CDR1 is GTSNPN and CDR2 SVGIG (reference sequence). This chain's CDR3 is CAWASLRAGVAFF. DNA for the CDR3: TGTGCCTGGGCCAGCCTTAGAGCTGGGGTAGCTTTCTTT. Full variable domain (rest looked up from reference TRBV30 and TRBJ1-1): SQTIHQWPATLVQPVGSPLSLECTVEGTSNPNLYWYRQAAGRGLQLLFYSVGIGQISSEVPQNLSASRPQDRQFILSSKKLLLSDSGFYLCAWASLRAGVAFFGQGTRLTVV.

CDR3 loop: CASSQDSGSAIYEQYF. DNA of the CDR3: TGCGCCAGCAGCCAAGATAGTGGGAGTGCGATCTACGAGCAGTACTTC. This chain uses TRBV4-1 with TRBJ2-7; tentatively, D is TRBD2 (5 bases). The V end lost 0 bases, the J end lost 3 bases, and 15 bases lay between the germline ends. The germline gives CDR1 MGHRA, CDR2 YSYEKL. The CDR3 runs 16 residues.

The chain couples TRBV7-8 to TRBJ2-1; D perhaps matches TRBD2 (5 bases). Trimming removed 5 bases at V and 7 bases at J, with 21 bases between. The CDR3 has 16 amino acids. CDR1 SGHVS and CDR2 FQNEAQ come from the germline V gene. The CDR3 DNA reads TGTGCCAGCAGCGACCGAAAGCGGACTGAAAGAAATGAGCAGTTCTTC. The encoded protein is CASSDRKRTERNEQFF.

The V call is TRBV28, the J call TRBJ2-7; 10 bases map to TRBD2. V lost 2 bases and J lost 5; bases outside the gene matches: 6. From germline, CDR1 is MDHEN and CDR2 SYDVKM. The CDR3 has 15 amino acids. The CDR3 loop reads CASSLKSSGRNEQYF. CDR3 DNA: TGTGCCAGCAGTTTAAAAAGTAGCGGGAGGAACGAGCAGTACTTC.

The genes are TRBV7-2 and TRBJ2-7, with no clear D. The CDR3 covers 13 residues. From germline, CDR1 is SGHTA and CDR2 FQGNSA. V was cut by 6 bases and J by 0 bases, with 9 bases left in between. CDR3 protein: CASSPSSSYEQYF. For the CDR3, the DNA is TGTGCCAGCAGTCCCTCCAGCTCCTACGAGCAGTACTTC.

In this sample, this clone turned up a few times. The chain couples TRBV27 to TRBJ1-1, with 7 bases aligning to TRBD1. The J segment lost 0 bases and the V segment lost 8 bases, leaving 6 bases of the junction unmatched. The V gene's germline CDR1 is MNHEY and CDR2 SMNVEV (reference sequence). The CDR3 has 14 amino acids. The CDR3 region is CASAPGQMNTEAFF. As DNA, the CDR3 is TGTGCCAGCGCACCGGGACAGATGAACACTGAAGCTTTCTTT.

The genes are TRBV19 and TRBJ1-1; no definite D call. The CDR3 consists of 13 residues. The V and J ends lost 7 bases and 1 base respectively, with 10 bases between them. The germline CDR1 and CDR2 sequences are LNHDA and SQIVND (reference sequence). The CDR3 loop is CASTLDGNTEAFF. The CDR3 bases are TGTGCCAGTACCCTGGACGGGAACACTGAAGCTTTCTTT.

This sequence joins TRBV2 and TRBJ2-7; D possibly matches TRBD1 or TRBD2 (5 bases each). Trimming pared 7 bases from V and 3 bases from J, leaving 13 bases between. Per the germline V gene, CDR1 is SNHLY and CDR2 is FYNNEI. The CDR3 sequence is 13 residues long. CDR3 bases: TGTGCCAGCAAAGGGTCAGGGAGCTACGAGCAGTACTTC. It encodes CASKGSGSYEQYF.

CDR3 in amino acids: CASSEETSGALYEQFF. CDR3 coding DNA: TGTGCCAGCAGCGAGGAGACTAGCGGGGCCCTCTATGAGCAGTTCTTC. The chain joins TRBV9 to TRBJ2-1, with 11 positions matching TRBD2. CDR3 length: 16 amino acids. V lost 3 bases to trimming and J lost 8 bases; unmatched junction nucleotides: 10. The germline V gene encodes CDR1 SGDLS and CDR2 YYNGEE. Based on the CDR3 plus reference TRBV9 and TRBJ2-1, the full variable domain is DSGVTQTPKHLITATGQRVTLRCSPRSGDLSVYWYQQSLDQGLQFLIQYYNGEERAKGNILERFSAQQFPDLHSELNLSSLELGDSALYFCASSEETSGALYEQFFGPGTRLTVL.

The chain links TRBV4-1 to TRBJ2-1, with 12 bases that match TRBD2. This CDR3 is 17 amino acids long. Losses at the gene ends were 2 bases for V and 6 bases for J; bases not matched to a gene: 8. Looked up from germline, CDR1 is MGHRA and CDR2 is YSYEKL. The CDR3 nucleotides read TGCGCCAGCAGCCAATACCTTCTAGCGGGGGGGCTCAATGAGCAGTTCTTC. It codes for CASSQYLLAGGLNEQFF.